This paragraph covers one T cell receptor (beta chain) sequence. No antigen is known for it. Base qualities are not provided; no much larger clone lies one nucleotide away. Libraries were built with the immunoSEQ multiplex PCR assay. For the multiplex PCR, a mixture combining 60 forward primers for TCR Vbeta segments and 13 reverse primers for TCR Jbeta segments was used. The CDR3 region of rearranged TCR beta genes was amplified from genomic DNA with a multiplex PCR assay. Amplified TCR beta libraries were sequenced as 87-base-pair reads on the Illumina HiSeq System. The paper's data handling went like this. A later analysis counted about 82 million unique TCR beta chains across the 550 to 750 repertoires, and roughly 11 million of these chains were shared by at least two donors. Raw reads were error-corrected and collapsed into unique sequences with a nearest-neighbor algorithm that merged closely related sequences to remove PCR and sequencing errors. Alignment of CDR3 sequences to IMGT reference sequences was used to assign V, D and J gene segments. Each retained sequence needed at least a six-nucleotide match to both a V gene segment and a J gene segment. A rearrangement was called productive if the CDR3 had no stop codons and remained in frame with V and J, and every other rearrangement was called non-productive. CDR3 was defined by IMGT convention, running from the second conserved V-encoded cysteine to the conserved J-encoded phenylalanine. Sequences without an unambiguous match to a single V gene segment were excluded from the earlier analysis of approximately 560 of the donors. In an earlier analysis of some 590 of the donors, a V segment was called functional when productive rearrangements were above 56.7%, and segregating when the standard deviation between donors exceeded 5%. To diagnose cytomegalovirus status from the catalog of TCR beta chain sequences, a statistical classification framework was built. A later analysis assigned V and J genes by comparing TCR nucleotide sequences with IMGT/GENE-DB human TR gene sequences. The TCRdist pipeline was used in a later analysis to assign CDR3 sequences and most-parsimonious VDJ recombination scenarios. In a later analysis, each TCR beta chain was defined by its CDR3 amino acid sequence together with its V-gene family, and reads lacking a unique V-gene family were excluded. As a way to deal with suspected cross-contamination and a sequencing artifact, a later analysis dropped over 550 nucleotide sequences that were highly shared and had low generation probability. A later analysis calculated a clonal expansion index for each public chain from normalized within-repertoire ranks of inferred template counts. In a later analysis, generation probabilities were computed with a VDJ recombination model fitted to out-of-frame rearrangements, and the resulting probabilities were checked against IGoR. Hypergeometric tests were used in a later analysis to score TCR-TCR, TCR-HLA and TCR-CMV co-occurrence, with a repertoire-size bias correction applied to the TCR pairs. To estimate false discovery rates, a later analysis permuted the HLA or CMV assignments 20 times. In a later analysis, co-occurring TCRs were grouped using DBSCAN, and TCRdist sequence similarity was added for clustering within HLA-allele-positive subsets. Repertoires with fewer than 30,000 or more than 120,000 public chains, plus five repertoires with anomalous nucleotide sharing, were excluded from co-occurrence clustering. As stored in TCRdb, this immuneACCESS dataset retains in-frame rearrangements with V and J assigned. A fraction of the clones does not appear; measured against another copy, unresolved V genes explain less than half of the discrepancy, and the remainder lacks a known reason. V and J calls and clone size are copied from that table; D and trimming were computed from the DNA. This sample lists 80,000 to 100,000 clones; more than 60% were detected once. Of the sample, 2% to 2.5% is held by the ten largest clones.

The cohort comprised hundreds of healthy bone marrow donors. At the time of sampling, all cohort members were nominally healthy, though unrecorded immune exposures were likely present. The donor tested CMV seronegative and was one of the 352 seronegative cohort members. A peripheral blood sample was collected from each donor, and TCR beta sequencing was performed on peripheral blood mononuclear cells. The Qiagen DNeasy Blood Extraction Kit was used to extract genomic DNA from the blood cell samples. The data originate from a study of cytomegalovirus exposure and HLA in healthy donors (TCRdb year 2017). Some background on the complete study: According to an earlier analysis of 550 to 700 of the donors, about 180 million T cells yielded approximately 120 million unique TCR beta sequences and approximately 300 Gb of sequence data. Along with the approximately 650-subject first cohort, a separate validation cohort of 120 different subjects was used. To predict cytomegalovirus infection status, the study combined high-throughput TCR immunosequencing, statistical association of individual TCRs with disease status, and machine learning. All discovery cohort repertoires had been generated on a single sequencing platform. A later genetic analysis used genome-wide SNP genotypes for about 60% of the roughly 670 donors, treating that subset as a discovery cohort. Donor age, sex, ethnicity and CMV serostatus were compiled together with the repertoire data. The aim of the study was to test whether cataloging public T cell receptors could identify signatures of past pathogen exposure. In an earlier analysis of 500 to 650 of the donors, high-throughput TCR beta sequencing was used to judge whether each TCR beta V gene segment behaved as functional or pseudogenic. Of the 300 to 500 genotyped donors, 75% to 85% were placed in the genetic ancestry cluster associated with self-reported Caucasian donors. A later analysis re-analyzed previously published TCR beta repertoires from roughly 630 donors and added high-resolution HLA genotyping to study TCR occurrence patterns. Among 300 to 450 genotyped donors of the cohort, an average of about 240,000 unique TCR beta nucleotide sequences were sequenced per donor, approximately 20% of them non-productive. The study profiled the T cell repertoires of fewer than 850 subjects by immunosequencing and related them to cytomegalovirus serostatus. Rather than drawing on any new phenotypic data, the later analysis identified candidate immune exposures from TCR beta sequences and the way those sequences occurred across donors. Both class I and class II loci were covered by HLA typing, at four-digit resolution. Several DR-DQ haplotypes were handled as single units for association and clustering because linkage in the cohort was strong. Typing coverage differed by locus: A, B, C, DRB1 and DQB1 were typed in about 620-630 donors, DQA1 in about 500, DPA1 in approximately 610, and DPB1 in 400 to 480. An early release covering 550 to 700 HLA-typed donors comprised 300 to 350 gigabases of sequencing data and around 86 million unique TCR sequences.

CDR1 and CDR2 are read off the germline V gene as SGDLS and YYNGEE. V is shortened by 5 bases, J by 3 bases, and the region joining them spans 11 bases. The cysteine opens and the phenylalanine closes a CDR3 of 14 amino acids. Only the CDR3 portion is preserved as DNA: 42 bases, with reading frame beginning at the first base. What the work shows at the level of the full study, not this receptor alone: Correlated functional status among segregating V segments might be attributable to linkage disequilibrium, but an unknown experimental factor could not be ruled out. Because counts were too low, approximately 18 rarely observed V segments, including chromosome 9 orphons, were excluded from the earlier analysis of a few hundred of the donors. An association between a missense DCLRE1C variant and V-gene and J-gene trimming of TCR beta chains was found in a later genetic analysis and replicated in an independent cohort. According to a later analysis, most CMV-associated TCR beta chains appeared to be HLA-restricted, and the HLA associations seemed to be driven largely by CMV exposure. The only immune exposure information available for the cohort was CMV serostatus. Across donors, most TCR sequences were observed very rarely, whereas some public TCRs were present in many individuals. According to a later genetic analysis, donors in an Asian-associated ancestry cluster had fewer N-insertions in productive TCRs than the roughly 700-donor mean. The study listed 164 TCR beta chains as associated with cytomegalovirus. In a later analysis, HLA-associated TCR beta chains showed more clonal expansion and lower generation probabilities than non-associated chains that were equally common. Assigning TCR associations to individual alleles was difficult when HLA alleles, especially DR and DQ, strongly co-occurred. In this cohort, only TCR beta chains were sequenced, and detectable features were limited by the absence of alpha or paired-chain data. Some IMGT-functional V segments, including TRBV6-2 and TRBV6-3, could not be distinguished by the 87-base-pair reads and were therefore excluded. In a later analysis, TCR association rates were found to vary across HLA loci, with the most associated TCRs seen for DRB1 alleles and the fewest for HLA-C alleles. A further reported finding was that TCR beta sequences accurately predicted the HLA-A and HLA-B alleles for most subjects in the first cohort. A cluster of highly shared sequence variants was judged likely to be a technical artifact of the sequencing pipeline. HLA typing was unavailable for some donors at each locus, so association tests used only the typed subset. It was suggested by the authors that the approach could potentially be generalized to other disease states and immunological phenotypes. Three of the identified cytomegalovirus-associated TCR beta chains were confirmed in vitro to be specific for cytomegalovirus antigens. In a later analysis, 15,000 to 20,000 TCR beta sequences were associated with specific HLA alleles at a false discovery rate of 0.05. Several of the top co-occurrence clusters appeared to be linked to parvovirus B19, influenza, CMV and Epstein-Barr virus, according to a later analysis. The classifier was reported to diagnose cytomegalovirus status with high specificity and sensitivity in both the original cohort and the validation cohort. An earlier analysis of around 600 of the donors showed that most TCR beta V segments appeared in productive rearrangements either about 90% or about 30% of the time, which broadly matched IMGT annotations. Presence/absence analyses assumed roughly uniform sequencing depth across donors, an assumption that may not hold.

The sequence joins TRBV9 to TRBJ1-4; TRBD1 is perhaps the D gene, given 6 matching bases. Sequenced material: PBMCs. The sequence was collected from a man over 45 in good health and CMV-seronegative. The CDR3 amino acid sequence is: CASSFQGSNEKLFF. The DNA is TGTGCCAGCAGTTTCCAGGGGTCTAATGAAAAACTGTTTTTT.